A selection of T cell receptor beta chains follows, all from one sample in a study of blood T cell repertoires in COVID-19. Sequencing was performed with immunoSEQ multiplex PCR; in TCRdb, only in-frame clones are kept and a portion is missing. The sample carries 160,000 or so clones, roughly nine tenths recorded once. Sequenced: peripheral blood. Every receptor here comes from a woman in her 70s with acute or convalescent COVID-19. CDR3s include the opening cysteine and the closing phenylalanine or tryptophan. D genes are given only for firm matches. Some rows mark clone size as missing; the rest say once, few, many or name a class of expanded clone.

v_call: TRBV7-2; j_call: TRBJ1-3; clone_size: NA; d_call: NA; cdr3_aa: CASSPRVVHSGNTIYF; cdr3_nt: TGTGCCAGCAGCCCTCGAGTGGTTCACTCTGGAAACACCATATATTTT
v_call: TRBV18; j_call: TRBJ2-3; clone_size: once; d_call: NA; cdr3_aa: CASSPLTGTDTQYF; cdr3_nt: TGTGCCAGCTCACCTTTAACAGGCACAGATACGCAGTATTTT
v_call: TRBV5-1; j_call: TRBJ1-4; clone_size: once; d_call: NA; cdr3_aa: CASSLARGQKNEKLFF; cdr3_nt: TGCGCCAGCAGCTTGGCGAGAGGACAGAAAAATGAAAAACTGTTTTTT
v_call: TRBV19; j_call: TRBJ1-1; clone_size: NA; d_call: NA; cdr3_aa: CASSQRRENTEAFF; cdr3_nt: TGTGCCAGTAGCCAGAGACGGGAGAACACTGAAGCTTTCTTT
v_call: TRBV10-3; j_call: TRBJ2-5; clone_size: NA; d_call: NA; cdr3_aa: CAISGVGQGMTQYF; cdr3_nt: TGTGCCATCAGTGGGGTCGGCCAGGGGATGACCCAGTACTTC
v_call: TRBV5-1; j_call: TRBJ1-2; clone_size: NA; d_call: NA; cdr3_aa: CASSFRQVGGYTF; cdr3_nt: TGCGCCAGCAGCTTCAGACAGGTTGGGGGCTACACCTTC
v_call: TRBV9; j_call: TRBJ2-3; clone_size: NA; d_call: NA; cdr3_aa: CASSPLFTVSSTDTQYF; cdr3_nt: TGTGCCAGCAGCCCCCTCTTTACGGTATCGAGCACAGATACGCAGTATTTT
v_call: TRBV2; j_call: TRBJ1-3; clone_size: few; d_call: TRBD1; cdr3_aa: CASSEPTGAGNTIYF; cdr3_nt: TGTGCCAGCAGTGAACCGACAGGGGCTGGAAACACCATATATTTT
v_call: TRBV6-1; j_call: TRBJ2-5; clone_size: NA; d_call: TRBD1; cdr3_aa: CASSEVDRSRETQYF; cdr3_nt: TGTGCCAGCAGTGAAGTGGACAGGTCACGGGAGACCCAGTACTTC
v_call: TRBV19; j_call: TRBJ2-3; clone_size: NA; d_call: TRBD2; cdr3_aa: CASSFGRSGGAVNTQYF; cdr3_nt: TGTGCCAGTAGTTTTGGACGTAGCGGGGGGGCCGTAAATACGCAGTATTTT
v_call: TRBV6-5; j_call: TRBJ1-2; clone_size: once; d_call: NA; cdr3_aa: CASSYSGTGTNYGYTF; cdr3_nt: TGTGCCAGCAGTTACTCGGGCACAGGGACTAACTATGGCTACACCTTC
v_call: TRBV12-3/TRBV12-4; j_call: TRBJ1-1; clone_size: NA; d_call: TRBD1; cdr3_aa: CASSLQGDTEAFF; cdr3_nt: TGTGCCAGCAGTTTACAGGGGGACACTGAAGCTTTCTTT
v_call: TRBV7-2; j_call: TRBJ1-2; clone_size: few; d_call: NA; cdr3_aa: CASSKPGAGGYTF; cdr3_nt: TGTGCCAGCAGCAAACCAGGGGCAGGCGGCTACACCTTC
v_call: TRBV6-5; j_call: TRBJ2-5; clone_size: NA; d_call: NA; cdr3_aa: CASSSSVTYQETQYF; cdr3_nt: TGTGCCAGCTCATCGTCAGTCACGTACCAAGAGACCCAGTACTTC
v_call: TRBV5-1; j_call: TRBJ2-3; clone_size: NA; d_call: NA; cdr3_aa: CASSFGERAGWTDTQYF; cdr3_nt: TGCGCCAGCAGCTTTGGGGAGAGAGCCGGTTGGACAGATACGCAGTATTTT
v_call: TRBV4-1; j_call: TRBJ1-1; clone_size: NA; d_call: NA; cdr3_aa: CASSQGVRADTEAFF; cdr3_nt: TGCGCCAGCAGCCAAGGGGTCAGGGCGGACACTGAAGCTTTCTTT
v_call: TRBV10-3; j_call: TRBJ2-1; clone_size: NA; d_call: TRBD2; cdr3_aa: CAISEGGAGDNEQFF; cdr3_nt: TGTGCCATCAGTGAGGGTGGAGCGGGGGACAATGAGCAGTTCTTC
v_call: TRBV5-1; j_call: TRBJ1-2; clone_size: NA; d_call: NA; cdr3_aa: CASSLADRNYGYTF; cdr3_nt: TGCGCCAGCAGCTTGGCCGACAGAAACTATGGCTACACCTTC
v_call: TRBV14; j_call: TRBJ2-3; clone_size: NA; d_call: TRBD1; cdr3_aa: CASSHDPFRTGGSTDTQYF; cdr3_nt: TGTGCCAGCAGCCATGATCCATTCCGGACAGGGGGAAGCACAGATACGCAGTATTTT
v_call: TRBV19; j_call: TRBJ1-2; clone_size: NA; d_call: NA; cdr3_aa: CASSTGTGFHGYTF; cdr3_nt: TGTGCCAGTAGTACCGGAACAGGGTTCCATGGCTACACCTTC
v_call: TRBV27; j_call: TRBJ2-7; clone_size: NA; d_call: TRBD2; cdr3_aa: CASSRSSGGSSYEQYF; cdr3_nt: TGTGCCAGCAGCCGGAGTAGCGGGGGCAGCTCCTACGAGCAGTACTTC
v_call: TRBV30; j_call: TRBJ2-7; clone_size: NA; d_call: NA; cdr3_aa: CAWSVGTAAYEQYF; cdr3_nt: TGTGCCTGGAGTGTCGGGACTGCAGCCTACGAGCAGTACTTC
v_call: TRBV2; j_call: TRBJ2-5; clone_size: once; d_call: NA; cdr3_aa: CASNRVATAKETQYF; cdr3_nt: TGTGCCAGCAACAGGGTAGCGACGGCGAAAGAGACCCAGTACTTC
v_call: TRBV3-1/TRBV3-2; j_call: TRBJ1-4; clone_size: few; d_call: TRBD1; cdr3_aa: CASSQDGQGASRLFF; cdr3_nt: TGTGCCAGCAGCCAAGACGGACAGGGGGCAAGTCGGCTGTTTTTT
v_call: TRBV27; j_call: TRBJ2-5; clone_size: once; d_call: NA; cdr3_aa: CASSSLGQKEETQYF; cdr3_nt: TGTGCCAGCAGTTCCCTAGGACAGAAAGAAGAGACCCAGTACTTC
v_call: TRBV28; j_call: TRBJ1-5; clone_size: NA; d_call: NA; cdr3_aa: CASSWEGNQPQHF; cdr3_nt: TGTGCCAGCAGTTGGGAGGGGAATCAGCCCCAGCATTTT
v_call: TRBV18; j_call: TRBJ1-4; clone_size: NA; d_call: TRBD1; cdr3_aa: CASSPRQGQNEKLFF; cdr3_nt: TGTGCCAGCTCACCGAGACAGGGGCAGAATGAAAAACTGTTTTTT
v_call: TRBV11-1; j_call: TRBJ2-1; clone_size: once; d_call: TRBD1; cdr3_aa: CASSSNSGGKDEQFF; cdr3_nt: TGTGCCAGCTCATCCAATTCAGGGGGCAAGGATGAGCAGTTCTTC
v_call: TRBV3-1/TRBV3-2; j_call: TRBJ1-4; clone_size: NA; d_call: TRBD1; cdr3_aa: CASSQAQTGPKLFF; cdr3_nt: TGTGCCAGCAGCCAGGCCCAGACAGGGCCGAAACTGTTTTTT
v_call: TRBV11-2; j_call: TRBJ2-5; clone_size: NA; d_call: NA; cdr3_aa: CASSLDTGSQETQYF; cdr3_nt: TGTGCCAGCAGCTTAGATACGGGGAGCCAAGAGACCCAGTACTTC
v_call: TRBV4-1; j_call: TRBJ2-1; clone_size: once; d_call: NA; cdr3_aa: CASSQDTTSSSYNEQFF; cdr3_nt: TGCGCCAGCAGCCAAGATACCACTTCGAGCTCCTACAATGAGCAGTTCTTC
v_call: TRBV10-2; j_call: TRBJ2-7; clone_size: NA; d_call: TRBD1; cdr3_aa: CASSHSGTGGYEQYF; cdr3_nt: TGCGCCAGCAGCCACTCCGGGACAGGGGGCTACGAGCAGTACTTC
v_call: TRBV5-1; j_call: TRBJ2-7; clone_size: NA; d_call: TRBD2; cdr3_aa: CASSLAAGGPYEQYF; cdr3_nt: TGCGCCAGCAGCTTGGCAGCGGGGGGACCATACGAGCAGTACTTC
v_call: TRBV18; j_call: TRBJ2-1; clone_size: NA; d_call: TRBD1; cdr3_aa: CASSPAVTGGFEQFF; cdr3_nt: TGTGCCAGCTCCCCAGCGGTGACAGGGGGCTTTGAGCAGTTCTTC
v_call: TRBV9; j_call: TRBJ1-1; clone_size: once; d_call: NA; cdr3_aa: CASSVEGHTGFTEAFF; cdr3_nt: TGTGCCAGCAGCGTAGAAGGTCACACAGGGTTCACTGAAGCTTTCTTT
v_call: TRBV12-3/TRBV12-4; j_call: TRBJ2-2; clone_size: NA; d_call: NA; cdr3_aa: CANGGRDTGELFF; cdr3_nt: TGTGCCAACGGGGGGCGCGACACCGGGGAGCTGTTTTTT
v_call: TRBV5-1; j_call: TRBJ2-2; clone_size: once; d_call: NA; cdr3_aa: CASSSGSLNTGELFF; cdr3_nt: TGCGCCAGCAGCTCCGGGTCTCTAAACACCGGGGAGCTGTTTTTT
v_call: TRBV5-5; j_call: TRBJ1-2; clone_size: NA; d_call: NA; cdr3_aa: CASRVGSNYGYTF; cdr3_nt: TGTGCCAGCCGAGTCGGTTCTAACTATGGCTACACCTTC
v_call: TRBV5-6; j_call: TRBJ1-4; clone_size: NA; d_call: TRBD1; cdr3_aa: CASSSYTGGSATNEKLFF; cdr3_nt: TGTGCCAGCAGCTCCTACACAGGGGGCTCAGCAACTAATGAAAAACTGTTTTTT
v_call: TRBV10-2; j_call: TRBJ2-7; clone_size: NA; d_call: NA; cdr3_aa: CASSGGGIYEQYF; cdr3_nt: TGCGCCAGCAGTGGCGGGGGCATCTACGAGCAGTACTTC
v_call: TRBV27; j_call: TRBJ1-2; clone_size: NA; d_call: NA; cdr3_aa: CASSSTLQGGPYGYTF; cdr3_nt: TGTGCCAGCAGTTCTACTCTTCAGGGCGGACCTTATGGCTACACCTTC
v_call: TRBV30; j_call: TRBJ2-3; clone_size: NA; d_call: TRBD2; cdr3_aa: CAGNGASGRGDTQYF; cdr3_nt: TGTGCCGGGAATGGGGCTAGCGGTAGGGGAGATACGCAGTATTTT
v_call: TRBV28; j_call: TRBJ1-6; clone_size: NA; d_call: NA; cdr3_aa: CASSLLGSWSSYNSPLHF; cdr3_nt: TGTGCCAGCAGTTTACTCGGTTCCTGGAGCTCCTATAATTCACCCCTCCACTTT
v_call: TRBV20-1; j_call: TRBJ2-1; clone_size: NA; d_call: NA; cdr3_aa: CSASDLNEQFF; cdr3_nt: TGCAGTGCTAGTGATCTCAATGAGCAGTTCTTC
v_call: TRBV7-2; j_call: TRBJ1-2; clone_size: NA; d_call: TRBD1; cdr3_aa: CASSLRSGTGFSSYGYTF; cdr3_nt: TGTGCCAGCAGCTTAAGATCCGGGACAGGTTTTTCCTCCTATGGCTACACCTTC
v_call: TRBV30; j_call: TRBJ1-6; clone_size: NA; d_call: NA; cdr3_aa: CAWSPGQNSPLHF; cdr3_nt: TGTGCCTGGAGCCCCGGACAGAATTCACCCCTCCACTTT
v_call: TRBV2; j_call: TRBJ1-1; clone_size: NA; d_call: NA; cdr3_aa: CASKRAIEAFF; cdr3_nt: TGTGCCAGCAAGAGAGCGATCGAAGCTTTCTTT
v_call: TRBV5-1; j_call: TRBJ1-3; clone_size: NA; d_call: TRBD1; cdr3_aa: CASSSQGAGNTIYF; cdr3_nt: TGCGCCAGCAGCTCACAGGGGGCTGGAAACACCATATATTTT
v_call: TRBV12-3/TRBV12-4; j_call: TRBJ2-7; clone_size: NA; d_call: NA; cdr3_aa: CASSRTRIEQYF; cdr3_nt: TGTGCCAGCAGCCGGACTCGGATCGAGCAGTACTTC
v_call: TRBV9; j_call: TRBJ1-3; clone_size: NA; d_call: NA; cdr3_aa: CASSVEGAGNTIYF; cdr3_nt: TGTGCCAGCAGCGTAGAAGGGGCTGGAAACACCATATATTTT
v_call: TRBV5-4; j_call: TRBJ1-3; clone_size: once; d_call: NA; cdr3_aa: CASSSQGSGNTIYF; cdr3_nt: TGTGCCAGCAGCTCACAGGGAAGCGGAAACACCATATATTTT
v_call: TRBV6-4; j_call: TRBJ1-4; clone_size: NA; d_call: TRBD1; cdr3_aa: CASNGDRGQANEKLFF; cdr3_nt: TGTGCCAGCAACGGGGACAGGGGGCAAGCTAATGAAAAACTGTTTTTT
v_call: TRBV11-2; j_call: TRBJ1-2; clone_size: NA; d_call: NA; cdr3_aa: CASSAYRVRYTF; cdr3_nt: TGTGCCAGCAGCGCCTACAGGGTACGCTACACCTTC